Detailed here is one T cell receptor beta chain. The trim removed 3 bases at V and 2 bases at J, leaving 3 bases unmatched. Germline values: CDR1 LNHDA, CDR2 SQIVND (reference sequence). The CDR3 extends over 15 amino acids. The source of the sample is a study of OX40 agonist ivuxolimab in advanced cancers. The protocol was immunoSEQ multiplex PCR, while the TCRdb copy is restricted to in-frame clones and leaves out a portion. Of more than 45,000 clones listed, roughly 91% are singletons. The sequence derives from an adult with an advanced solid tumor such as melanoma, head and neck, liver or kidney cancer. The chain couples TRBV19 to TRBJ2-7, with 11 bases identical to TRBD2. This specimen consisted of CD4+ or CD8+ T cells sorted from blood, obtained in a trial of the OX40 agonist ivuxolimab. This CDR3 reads CASSILAGGPYEQYF. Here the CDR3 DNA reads TGTGCCAGTAGTATCCTAGCGGGAGGTCCCTACGAGCAGTACTTC.